Below are 21 T cell receptor beta chains sequenced from a single sample in a study of PD-1 blockade in classical Hodgkin lymphoma. As for time point: cycle 4 day 1 (C4D1), after 6 weeks of nivolumab. Every patient was affected by relapse after autologous stem cell transplantation, while exposure to brentuximab vedotin was not uniform. Sequencing used immunoSEQ multiplex PCR; TCRdb keeps in-frame clones, though not all of them. The table includes 75,000 to 95,000 clones, nearly 85% detected once. Sample: peripheral blood mononuclear cells (PBMCs), taken before the fourth cycle of nivolumab. The origin of the receptors is a human donor with classical Hodgkin lymphoma.

This clone was detected only once. V is TRBV6-6 and J is TRBJ1-2; TRBD1 aligns across 7 bases. Germline lookup yields CDR1 MNHNY and CDR2 SVGAGI (reference sequence). The CDR3 has 14 amino acids. V gave up 5 bases and J gave up 1 base; unmatched junction bases: 4. CDR3 protein: CASSPTGVNYGYTF. The CDR3 DNA is TGTGCCAGCAGTCCTACAGGGGTTAACTATGGCTACACCTTC.

The CDR3 DNA reads TGCGCCAGCATGAGAGGGACTAGCGGGAGGGCTTCCTACAATGAGCAGTTCTTC. Translating it yields CASMRGTSGRASYNEQFF. This chain links TRBV5-1 with TRBJ2-1, with 16 bases identical to TRBD2. The CDR3 has 18 residues. J was trimmed by 1 base and V by 6 bases; bases with no gene match: 7. In germline, CDR1 is SGHRS, CDR2 YFSETQ.

This clone has only a few counts. The chain employs TRBV7-8 and TRBJ1-1; no clear D gene. The CDR3 totals 13 residues. Between the trimmed V and J ends, which lost 4 bases and 1 base, there was a span of 7 bases. The V gene's germline CDR1 is SGHVS and CDR2 FQNEAQ. The CDR3 protein is CASSSESNTEAFF. The CDR3 bases are TGTGCCAGCAGCTCCGAGTCGAACACTGAAGCTTTCTTT.

The chain has TRBV30 and TRBJ2-7; tentatively, D is TRBD1 or TRBD2 (5 bases each). The CDR3 runs 13 residues. V was cut by 5 bases and J by 6 bases, with 17 bases left in between. Germline CDR1 reads GTSNPN; CDR2 reads SVGIG (reference sequence). CDR3 sequence reads: CAWEGPRWSEQYF. The CDR3 coding sequence is TGTGCCTGGGAGGGGCCTAGGTGGTCCGAGCAGTACTTC.

The chain is built from TRBV28 and TRBJ1-5, with D unresolved. CDR3 size: 12 residues. V was clipped by 4 bases and J by 6 bases, with 7 bases between them. The germline gives CDR1 MDHEN, CDR2 SYDVKM. Written as DNA, the CDR3 is TGTGCCAGCAGTTCCCTAGGTCAGCCCCAGCATTTT. Protein product: CASSSLGQPQHF.

This clone has just one count. This sequence joins TRBV28 and TRBJ2-1; 9 positions agree with TRBD2. CDR3 length: 14 residues. J lost 3 bases, V lost 8 bases, and 5 bases had no gene match. Germline values: CDR1 MDHEN, CDR2 SYDVKM. The CDR3 DNA sequence: TGTGCCAGCGGCACTAGCGGGTACTACAATGAGCAGTTCTTC. Its protein product is CASGTSGYYNEQFF. Filled out from reference TRBV28 and TRBJ2-1, the complete variable domain reads DVKVTQSSRYLVKRTGEKVFLECVQDMDHENMFWYRQDPGLGLRLIYFSYDVKMKEKGDIPEGYSVSREKKERFSLILESASTNQTSMYLCASGTSGYYNEQFFGPGTRLTVL.

The V and J genes are TRBV19 and TRBJ2-2, with 7 bases matching TRBD2. Trimming cost V 6 bases and J 6 bases; bases outside gene matches: 13. CDR1 and CDR2 (germline): LNHDA, SQIVND (reference sequence). The CDR3 length is 16 residues. CDR3 protein: CASSRRGVSTAGELFF. CDR3 DNA: TGTGCCAGTAGCCGACGGGGGGTGTCGACTGCCGGGGAGCTGTTTTTT. The whole variable domain, filled in from reference TRBV19 and TRBJ2-2, reads DGGITQSPKYLFRKEGQNVTLSCEQNLNHDAMYWYRQDPGQGLRLIYYSQIVNDFQKGDIAEGYSVSREKKESFPLTVTSAQKNPTAFYLCASSRRGVSTAGELFFGEGSRLTVL.

J is TRBJ2-7 and V is TRBV7-2, with D possibly matching TRBD2 (5 bases). Per germline, CDR1 SGHTA and CDR2 FQGNSA. V was clipped by 3 bases and J by 5 bases, with 17 bases between them. There are 15 residues in the CDR3. In DNA, the CDR3 is TGTGCCAGCAGCTTGCGGGCTTTCTCAACAGACGAGCAGTACTTC. It yields the protein CASSLRAFSTDEQYF.

The rearrangement uses TRBV28 and TRBJ1-2; D is perhaps TRBD1 (6 bases). CDR3 length equals 13 residues. The V gene's germline CDR1 is MDHEN and CDR2 SYDVKM. Trimming removed 4 bases from V and 3 bases from J, with 9 bases in between. CDR3 protein: CASSSTGYYGYTF. The CDR3 coding sequence is TGTGCCAGCAGTTCCACAGGGTACTATGGCTACACCTTC.

CDR3 sequence: CASSIATGETQYF. The CDR3 coding sequence is TGTGCCAGTAGTATAGCGACAGGGGAGACGCAGTATTTT. V usage is TRBV19 and J usage is TRBJ2-3; 8 positions agree with TRBD1. From germline, CDR1 is LNHDA and CDR2 SQIVND (reference sequence). The length of the CDR3 is 13 residues. V shed 1 base, J shed 9 bases, and the junction held 3 bases outside the gene matches.

J is TRBJ2-7 and V is TRBV19; possible D gene TRBD2, 6 bases. Germline V gives CDR1 LNHDA, CDR2 SQIVND (reference sequence). V was shortened by 5 bases and J by 3 bases, with 11 bases between the two germline ends. The CDR3 runs to 13 residues. The CDR3 DNA follows: TGTGCCAGTAGTCCGGGAGTGGGCTACGAGCAGTACTTC. Translated, it gives CASSPGVGYEQYF.

The CDR3 reads CASSDWTGTEAFF. CDR3 DNA sequence: TGTGCCAGCAGTGATTGGACAGGAACTGAAGCTTTCTTT. The chain couples TRBV6-1 to TRBJ1-1; TRBD1 aligns across 7 bases. The CDR3 is made up of 13 amino acids. V was pared by 3 bases and J by 5 bases, with 3 bases of the junction left unmatched. Germline CDR1 MNHNS, CDR2 SASEGT.

This clone was seen a few times. The chain joins TRBV9 to TRBJ2-2; a weak D match, TRBD2 (6 bases). The CDR3 consists of 17 residues. Trimming took off 5 bases at V and 0 bases at J, with 17 bases between the two ends. Germline CDR1 and CDR2: SGDLS and YYNGEE. The CDR3 protein is CASSPSALATNTGELFF. CDR3 coding DNA: TGTGCCAGCAGTCCTAGTGCACTAGCCACGAACACCGGGGAGCTGTTTTTT.

J is TRBJ2-7 and V is TRBV5-8; D not resolved. Germline CDR1 reads SGHTS; CDR2 reads YDEGEE. V gave up 4 bases and J gave up 5 bases, with 16 bases separating them. This CDR3 is built from 14 residues. CDR3 amino acids: CASSPLSLLNEQYF. CDR3 bases: TGTGCCAGCAGCCCGCTGAGTCTCTTGAACGAGCAGTACTTC.

DNA of the CDR3: TGTGCCAGCAGCACACTAGCGGGACCCACAGATACGCAGTATTTT. Residues: CASSTLAGPTDTQYF. The chain joins TRBV7-9 to TRBJ2-3; TRBD2 matches 10 bases. The CDR3 length is 15 residues. Germline V lookup: CDR1 SEHNR, CDR2 FQNEAQ (reference sequence). The V segment lost 5 bases and the J segment 2 bases; nucleotides outside the gene matches: 4.

The chain combines TRBV5-8 with TRBJ2-1; a possible D gene is TRBD2 (5 bases). The CDR3 contains 11 residues. Germline CDR1 is SGHTS and CDR2 is YDEGEE. Trimming took off 2 bases at V and 11 bases at J, with 8 bases between the two ends. The CDR3 loop reads CASSFRLQQFF. The CDR3, as DNA: TGTGCCAGCAGCTTCCGACTACAGCAGTTCTTC.

This clone was seen a single time. Other nucleotide sequences in the sample specify the same CDR3. The rearrangement joins TRBV5-1 to TRBJ2-2; perhaps TRBD2 as D (6 bases). The CDR3 loop spans 15 amino acids. The V and J ends lost 0 bases and 1 base respectively, with 7 bases between them. The germline V gene has CDR1 SGHRS and CDR2 YFSETQ. The CDR3 nucleotides are TGCGCCAGCAGCTTGGCGGGGGTGAACACCGGGGAGCTGTTTTTT. Its protein product is CASSLAGVNTGELFF.

The gene calls are TRBV5-6 and TRBJ2-7, with 8 bases aligning to TRBD1. The CDR3 runs to 15 residues. V lost 4 bases, J lost 2 bases, and 8 bases stayed unmatched. The germline V gene encodes CDR1 SGHDT and CDR2 YYEEEE. The CDR3, as DNA: TGTGCCAGCAGCCCGTGGGACAGGCGAACCTACGAGCAGTACTTC. Amino acids: CASSPWDRRTYEQYF.

The CDR3 here is CASSTRTEGEQYF. CDR3 DNA sequence: TGTGCCAGCAGCACCCGAACAGAGGGCGAGCAGTACTTC. The chain combines TRBV5-5 with TRBJ2-7; possible D gene TRBD2, 5 bases. The V end lost 4 bases, the J end lost 6 bases, and 14 bases lay between the germline ends. From germline, CDR1 is SGHKS and CDR2 YYEKEE (reference sequence). CDR3 length equals 13 residues.

The genes are TRBV5-6 and TRBJ1-5; D ambiguous. The germline gives CDR1 SGHDT, CDR2 YYEEEE. Trimming left V 0 bases short and J 13 bases short, with 11 bases between. The CDR3 extends over 12 amino acids. DNA of the CDR3: TGTGCCAGCAGCTTGGGAGCGGGAGAACAGCATTTT. This gives the protein CASSLGAGEQHF.

The chain has TRBV9 and TRBJ2-1; tentative D call: TRBD2 (5 bases). The CDR3 extends over 16 amino acids. Trimming removed 4 bases at V and 1 base at J, with 15 bases between. From germline, CDR1 is SGDLS and CDR2 YYNGEE. In nucleotides, the CDR3 is TGTGCCAGCAGCCCCACCGGGGAGCGGTCCTACAATGAGCAGTTCTTC. Translated, it gives CASSPTGERSYNEQFF.